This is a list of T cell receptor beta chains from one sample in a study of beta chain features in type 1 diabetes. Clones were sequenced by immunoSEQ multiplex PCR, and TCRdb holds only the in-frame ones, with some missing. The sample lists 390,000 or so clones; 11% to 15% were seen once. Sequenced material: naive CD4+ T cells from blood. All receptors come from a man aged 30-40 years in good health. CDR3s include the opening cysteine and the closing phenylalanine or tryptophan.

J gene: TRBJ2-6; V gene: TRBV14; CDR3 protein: CASSQALSLNRDRAFPGANVLTF
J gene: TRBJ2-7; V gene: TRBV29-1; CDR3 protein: CSGEGAGGQGGEQYF
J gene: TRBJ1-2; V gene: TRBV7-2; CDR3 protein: CASSLRGLGDYGYTF
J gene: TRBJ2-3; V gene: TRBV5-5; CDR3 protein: CASSLRRLAGGRTDTQYF
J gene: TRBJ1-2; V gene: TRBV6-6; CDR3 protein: CASSVLANYGYTF
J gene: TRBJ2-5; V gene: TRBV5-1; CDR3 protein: CASSSRTGGETQYF
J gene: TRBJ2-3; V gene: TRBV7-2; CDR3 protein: CASSPGTANTQYF
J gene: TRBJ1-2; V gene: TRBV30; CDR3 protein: CAWTDRRGIGYTF
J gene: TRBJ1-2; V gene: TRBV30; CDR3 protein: CAWSVVGQGGFGYTF
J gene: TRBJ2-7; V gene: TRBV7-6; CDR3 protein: CASSFQTGDLYEQYF
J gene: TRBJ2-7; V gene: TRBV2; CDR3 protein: CASHDGVVSYEQYF